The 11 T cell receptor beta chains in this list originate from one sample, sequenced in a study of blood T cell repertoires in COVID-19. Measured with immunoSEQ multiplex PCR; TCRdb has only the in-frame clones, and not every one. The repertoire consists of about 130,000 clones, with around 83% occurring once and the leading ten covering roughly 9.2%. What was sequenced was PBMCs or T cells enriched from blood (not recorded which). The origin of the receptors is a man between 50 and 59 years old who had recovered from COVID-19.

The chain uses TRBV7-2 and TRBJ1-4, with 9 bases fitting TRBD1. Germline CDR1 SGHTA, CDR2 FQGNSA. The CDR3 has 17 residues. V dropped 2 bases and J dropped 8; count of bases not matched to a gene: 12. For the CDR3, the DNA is TGTGCCAGCAGCTTACAAATAACCCGCGGACAGGGGGAAAAACTGTTTTTT. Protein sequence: CASSLQITRGQGEKLFF.

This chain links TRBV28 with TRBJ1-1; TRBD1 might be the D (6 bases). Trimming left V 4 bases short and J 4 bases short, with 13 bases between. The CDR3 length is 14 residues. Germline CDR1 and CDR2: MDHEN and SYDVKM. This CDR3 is CASSSAGEITEAFF. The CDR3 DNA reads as TGTGCCAGCAGTTCCGCAGGGGAGATCACTGAAGCTTTCTTT.

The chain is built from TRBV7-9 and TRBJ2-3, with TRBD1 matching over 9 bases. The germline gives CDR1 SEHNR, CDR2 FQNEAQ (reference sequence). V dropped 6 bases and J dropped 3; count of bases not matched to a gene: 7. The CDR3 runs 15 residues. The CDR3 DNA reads TGTGCCAGCAGAAACAGGGGGCTCCTGACAGATACGCAGTATTTT. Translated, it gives CASRNRGLLTDTQYF.

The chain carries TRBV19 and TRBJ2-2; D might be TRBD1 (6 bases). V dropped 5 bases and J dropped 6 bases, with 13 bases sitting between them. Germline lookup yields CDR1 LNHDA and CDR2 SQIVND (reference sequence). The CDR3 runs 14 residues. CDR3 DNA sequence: TGTGCCAGTAGTCCCTTACAGGGTTCCGGGGAGCTGTTTTTT. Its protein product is CASSPLQGSGELFF.

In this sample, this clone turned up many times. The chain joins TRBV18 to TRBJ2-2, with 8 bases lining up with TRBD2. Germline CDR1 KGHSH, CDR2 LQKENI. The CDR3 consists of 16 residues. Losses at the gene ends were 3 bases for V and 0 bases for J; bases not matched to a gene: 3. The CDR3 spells CASSPQRGTNTGELFF. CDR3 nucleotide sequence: TGTGCCAGCTCACCCCAGCGGGGGACGAACACCGGGGAGCTGTTTTTT.

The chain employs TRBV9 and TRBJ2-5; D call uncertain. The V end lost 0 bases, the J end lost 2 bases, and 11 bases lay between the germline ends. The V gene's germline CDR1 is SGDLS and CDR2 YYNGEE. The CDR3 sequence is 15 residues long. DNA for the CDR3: TGTGCCAGCAGCGTAGTAAAACACCCTCAAGAGACCCAGTACTTC. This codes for CASSVVKHPQETQYF.

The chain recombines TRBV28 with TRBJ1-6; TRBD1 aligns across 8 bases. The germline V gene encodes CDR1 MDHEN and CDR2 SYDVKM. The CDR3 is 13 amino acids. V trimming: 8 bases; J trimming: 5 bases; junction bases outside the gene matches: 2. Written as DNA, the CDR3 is TGTGCCAGCCGGGACAGGAATAATTCACCCCTCCACTTT. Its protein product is CASRDRNNSPLHF.

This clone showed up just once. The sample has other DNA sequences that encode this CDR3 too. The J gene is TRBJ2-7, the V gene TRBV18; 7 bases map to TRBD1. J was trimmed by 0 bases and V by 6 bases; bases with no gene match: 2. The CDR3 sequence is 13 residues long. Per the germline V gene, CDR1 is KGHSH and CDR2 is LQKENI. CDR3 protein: CASSRDSSYEQYF. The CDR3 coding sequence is TGTGCCAGCTCCCGGGACAGCTCCTACGAGCAGTACTTC.

CDR3 in DNA: TGTGCCAGCAGTTACACAGCCTTGGATAGCAATCAGCCCCAGCATTTT. Translation gives CASSYTALDSNQPQHF. The gene calls are TRBV6-5 and TRBJ1-5; D uncertain. The V gene's germline CDR1 is MNHEY and CDR2 SVGAGI. The CDR3 loop spans 16 amino acids. The ends were cut back, 2 bases at V and 0 bases at J, with 11 bases in the middle.

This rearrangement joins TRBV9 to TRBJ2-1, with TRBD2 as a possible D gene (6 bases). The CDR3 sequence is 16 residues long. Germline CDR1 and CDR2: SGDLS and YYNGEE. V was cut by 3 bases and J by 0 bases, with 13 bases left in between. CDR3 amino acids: CASSDPDGSSYNEQFF. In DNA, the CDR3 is TGTGCCAGCAGCGATCCCGACGGGAGCTCCTACAATGAGCAGTTCTTC.

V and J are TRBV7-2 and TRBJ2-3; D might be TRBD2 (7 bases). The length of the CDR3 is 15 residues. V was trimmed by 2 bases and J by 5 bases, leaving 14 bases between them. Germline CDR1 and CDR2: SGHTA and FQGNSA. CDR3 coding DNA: TGTGCCAGCAGCTTATCTTGGAGGGGGGGAGATACGCAGTATTTT. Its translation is CASSLSWRGGDTQYF. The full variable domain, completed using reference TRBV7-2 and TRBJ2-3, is GAGVSQSPSNKVTEKGKDVELRCDPISGHTALYWYRQSLGQGLEFLIYFQGNSAPDKSGLPSDRFSAERTGGSVSTLTIQRTQQEDSAVYLCASSLSWRGGDTQYFGPGTRLTVL.